Below are 3 T cell receptor beta chains sequenced from a single sample in a study of T-cell memory formation after mild COVID-19. MiXCR, run by TCRdb on the 5' RACE reads, gives a single entry per CDR3 protein. The sample consists of about 350,000 distinct CDR3 sequences, approximately 14% of them appearing once. Sequenced material: PBMCs or a T cell subset sorted from them (not recorded which). These receptors all stem from a man younger than 30 who had mild COVID-19 (a few samples of this study predate the infection). Cell type and time point are not known.

This clonotype showed up just a few times. V and J are TRBV20-1 and TRBJ2-7; possibly TRBD2 for D (6 bases). Trimming shortened V by 2 bases and J by 0 bases, and 14 bases separated the two germline ends. This CDR3 is 15 amino acids long. Germline V lookup: CDR1 DFQATT, CDR2 SNEGSKA (reference sequence). This chain's CDR3 is CSARPLAVSSYEQYF. The CDR3 DNA reads TGCAGTGCTAGACCTTTAGCGGTGAGCTCCTACGAGCAGTACTTC.

The chain combines TRBV11-2 with TRBJ1-2; D is undetermined. This CDR3 is 12 amino acids long. Looked up from germline, CDR1 is SGHAT and CDR2 is FQNNGV. V lost 1 base and J lost 3, with 3 bases in between. CDR3: CASSLAYYGYTF. The CDR3 DNA reads as TGTGCCAGCAGCTTAGCGTACTATGGCTACACCTTC.

This clonotype turned up a few times. The rearrangement uses TRBV6-6 and TRBJ2-3; 9 nucleotides agree with TRBD2. The CDR3 sequence is 15 residues long. V lost 2 bases, J lost 5 bases, and 5 bases stayed unmatched. Per the germline V gene, CDR1 is MNHNY and CDR2 is SVGAGI (reference sequence). The CDR3 DNA follows: TGTGCCAGCAGTTACCAGCGGGAGGATGGAGATACGCAGTATTTT. It codes for CASSYQREDGDTQYF.